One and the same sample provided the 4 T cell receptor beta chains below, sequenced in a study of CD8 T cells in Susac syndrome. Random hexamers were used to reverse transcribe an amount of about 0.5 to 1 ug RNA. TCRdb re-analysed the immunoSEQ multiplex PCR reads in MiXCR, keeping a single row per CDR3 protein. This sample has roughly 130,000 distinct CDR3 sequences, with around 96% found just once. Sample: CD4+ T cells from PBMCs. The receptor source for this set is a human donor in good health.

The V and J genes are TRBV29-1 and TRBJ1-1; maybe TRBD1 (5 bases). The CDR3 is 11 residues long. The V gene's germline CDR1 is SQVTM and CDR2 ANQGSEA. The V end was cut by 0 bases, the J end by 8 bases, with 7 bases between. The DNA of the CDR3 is TGCAGCGTTGAAGATTACAGGGAAGCTTTCTTT. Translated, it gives CSVEDYREAFF.

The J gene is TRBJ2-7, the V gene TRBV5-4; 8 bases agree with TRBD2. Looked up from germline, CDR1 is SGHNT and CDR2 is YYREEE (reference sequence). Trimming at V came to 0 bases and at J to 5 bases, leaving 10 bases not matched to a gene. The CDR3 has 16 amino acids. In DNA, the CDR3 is TGTGCCAGCAGCTTGGAGTCCGGGGGGGTGTGGAACGAGCAGTACTTC. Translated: CASSLESGGVWNEQYF.

DNA for the CDR3: TGTGCAACGGACGGGACCAATTACGAGCAGTACTTC. It codes for CATDGTNYEQYF. V usage is TRBV6-1 and J usage is TRBJ2-7, with D tentatively TRBD1 or TRBD2 (5 bases each). Germline lookup yields CDR1 MNHNS and CDR2 SASEGT. The CDR3 is made up of 12 amino acids.

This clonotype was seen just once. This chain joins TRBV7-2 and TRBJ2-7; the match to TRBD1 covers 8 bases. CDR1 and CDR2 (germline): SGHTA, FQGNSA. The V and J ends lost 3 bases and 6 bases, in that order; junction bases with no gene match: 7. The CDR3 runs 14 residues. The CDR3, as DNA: TGTGCCAGCAGCTTTGGACAGGGCTTTGGCGAGCAGTACTTC. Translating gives CASSFGQGFGEQYF.